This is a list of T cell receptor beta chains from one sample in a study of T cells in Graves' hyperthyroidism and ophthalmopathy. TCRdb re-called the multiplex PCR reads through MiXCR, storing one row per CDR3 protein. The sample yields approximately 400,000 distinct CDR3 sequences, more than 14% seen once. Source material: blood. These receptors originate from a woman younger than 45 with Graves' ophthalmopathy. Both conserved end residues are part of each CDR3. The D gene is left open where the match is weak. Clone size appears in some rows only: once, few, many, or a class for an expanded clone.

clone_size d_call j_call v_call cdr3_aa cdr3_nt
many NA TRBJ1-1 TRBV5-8 CASSLGSGRYTEAFF TGTGCCAGCAGCTTGGGGTCAGGACGGTACACTGAAGCTTTCTTT
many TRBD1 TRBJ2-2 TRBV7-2 CASSLPGWDRVTGELFF TGTGCCAGCAGCTTACCGGGCTGGGACAGGGTCACCGGGGAGCTGTTTTTT
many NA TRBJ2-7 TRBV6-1 CASSQTVYEQYF TGTGCCAGCAGTCAGACAGTCTACGAGCAGTACTTC
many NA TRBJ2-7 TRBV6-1 CASSPTRRTYEQYF TGTGCCAGCAGCCCCACGAGGAGAACCTACGAGCAGTACTTC
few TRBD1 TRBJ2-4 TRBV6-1 CASSEEGQGGDIQYF TGTGCCAGCAGTGAAGAAGGACAGGGGGGGGACATTCAGTACTTC
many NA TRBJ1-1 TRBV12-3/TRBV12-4 CASSSEVYGTEAFF TGTGCCAGCAGTAGTGAGGTTTATGGCACTGAAGCTTTCTTT
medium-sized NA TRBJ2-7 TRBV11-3 CASSLDWGPQYEQYF TGTGCCAGCAGCTTAGATTGGGGACCCCAGTACGAGCAGTACTTC
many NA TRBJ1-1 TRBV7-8 CASSLSHQGRNTEAFF TGTGCCAGCAGCTTATCACACCAGGGGAGGAACACTGAAGCTTTCTTT
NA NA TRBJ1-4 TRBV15 CATSRKGEKLFF TGTGCCACCAGCAGAAAAGGGGAAAAACTGTTTTTT
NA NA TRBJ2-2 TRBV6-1 CASRRAPGELFF TGTGCCAGCAGGCGGGCCCCCGGGGAGCTGTTTTTT
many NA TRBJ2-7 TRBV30 CAWSAGVTYEQYF TGTGCCTGGAGTGCTGGAGTTACCTACGAGCAGTACTTC
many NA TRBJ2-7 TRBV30 CAWSLTSGPLEQYF TGTGCCTGGAGTTTAACTAGTGGCCCCCTCGAGCAGTACTTC
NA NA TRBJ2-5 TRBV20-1 CSARGKRGPQESQYF TGCAGTGCTAGAGGGAAAAGAGGGCCCCAAGAGAGCCAGTACTTC
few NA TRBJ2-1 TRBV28 CASSLMGGASSEQFF TGTGCCAGCAGTTTAATGGGGGGGGCCAGCAGTGAGCAGTTCTTC
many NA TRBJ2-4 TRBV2 CASMRVAKNIQYF TGTGCCAGCATGCGGGTAGCCAAAAACATTCAGTACTTC
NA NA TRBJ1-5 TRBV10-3 CAISEPGNSNQPQHF TGTGCCATCAGTGAACCTGGAAATAGCAATCAGCCCCAGCATTTT
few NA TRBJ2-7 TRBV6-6 CASSYSMGNEQYF TGTGCCAGCAGTTACTCGATGGGGAACGAGCAGTACTTC
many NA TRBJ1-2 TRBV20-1 CSASGSEGRSYGYTF TGCAGTGCTAGTGGGTCGGAGGGTAGGAGCTATGGCTACACCTTC
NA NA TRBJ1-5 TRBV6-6 CASSYSFAQPQHF TGTGCCAGCAGTTACTCCTTTGCTCAGCCCCAGCATTTT
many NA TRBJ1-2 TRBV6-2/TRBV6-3 CASTDSRYGYTF TGTGCCAGCACGGACTCCCGTTATGGCTACACCTTC
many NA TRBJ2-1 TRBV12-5 CASGCPLLVSVSYNEQFF TGTGCTAGTGGTTGCCCCCTCCTTGTTAGCGTCTCCTACAATGAGCAGTTCTTC
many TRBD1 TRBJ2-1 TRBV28 CASSSPGRGSYNEQFF TGTGCCAGCAGTTCCCCCGGCAGGGGGTCCTACAATGAGCAGTTCTTC
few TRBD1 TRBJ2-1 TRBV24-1 CATSKDRVTYNEQFF TGTGCCACCAGTAAGGACAGGGTAACCTACAATGAGCAGTTCTTC
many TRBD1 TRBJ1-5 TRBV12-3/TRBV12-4 CASSHQNRGGQPQHF TGTGCCAGCAGTCACCAAAACAGGGGAGGGCAGCCCCAGCATTTT
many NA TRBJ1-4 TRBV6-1 CASSFRGRGEKLFF TGTGCCAGCAGTTTCAGGGGCCGGGGTGAAAAACTGTTTTTT
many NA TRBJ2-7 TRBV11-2 CASSLGDTRYEQYF TGTGCCAGCAGCTTAGGCGACACGAGGTACGAGCAGTACTTC
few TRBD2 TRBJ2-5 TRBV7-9 CASGLAGGWETQYF TGTGCCAGCGGCCTGGCGGGGGGGTGGGAGACCCAGTACTTC
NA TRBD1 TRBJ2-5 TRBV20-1 CSAEPGQPGTRGETQYF TGCAGTGCGGAACCGGGACAGCCCGGGACGAGGGGAGAGACCCAGTACTTC
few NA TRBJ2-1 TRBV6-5 CASSYSDFNEQFF TGTGCCAGCAGTTACTCGGACTTCAATGAGCAGTTCTTC
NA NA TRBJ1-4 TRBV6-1 CASSDTGTAGKLFF TGTGCCAGCAGTGACACCGGGACGGCGGGAAAACTGTTTTTT
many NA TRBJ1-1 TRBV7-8 CASSLVTTNTEAFF TGTGCCAGCAGCTTAGTCACTACGAACACTGAAGCTTTCTTT
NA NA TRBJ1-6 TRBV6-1 CASRTDGINSPLHF TGTGCCAGCAGAACAGACGGAATTAATTCACCCCTCCACTTT
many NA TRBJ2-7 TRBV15 CATRIRGGYEQYF TGTGCCACTAGGATCAGGGGGGGGTACGAGCAGTACTTC
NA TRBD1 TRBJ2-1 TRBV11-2 CASSPGGSEQFF TGTGCCAGCAGCCCAGGGGGCAGTGAGCAGTTCTTC
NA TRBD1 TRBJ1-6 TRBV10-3 CAIGGGQKNNSPLHF TGTGCCATCGGAGGGGGACAGAAAAATAATTCACCCCTCCACTTT
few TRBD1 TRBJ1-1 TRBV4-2 CASSHNPGQIMAEAFF TGTGCCAGCAGCCATAACCCGGGACAGATAATGGCTGAAGCTTTCTTT
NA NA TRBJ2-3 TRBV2 CASSELGASTDTQYF TGTGCCAGCAGTGAGCTTGGGGCTAGCACAGATACGCAGTATTTT
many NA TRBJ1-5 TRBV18 CASSRIGGQGQPQHF TGTGCCAGCTCACGGATTGGGGGGCAAGGACAGCCCCAGCATTTT
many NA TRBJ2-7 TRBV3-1 CASSQDIRAYEQYF TGTGCCAGCAGCCAAGATATCAGGGCCTACGAGCAGTACTTC
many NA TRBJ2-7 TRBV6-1 CASSDPPGGEQYF TGTGCCAGCAGTGACCCCCCAGGAGGCGAGCAGTACTTC
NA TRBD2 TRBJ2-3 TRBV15 CATGRAPSGGTDTQYF TGTGCCACCGGCAGAGCCCCTAGCGGGGGCACAGATACGCAGTATTTT
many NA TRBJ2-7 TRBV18 CASSPETGSKYF TGTGCCAGCTCACCGGAGACAGGTTCCAAGTACTTC
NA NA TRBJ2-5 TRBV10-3 CAISQGGAAQETQYF TGTGCCATCTCCCAGGGGGGGGCGGCACAAGAGACCCAGTACTTC
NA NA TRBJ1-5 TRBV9 CASSVGSGNQPQHF TGTGCCAGCAGCGTAGGTAGTGGCAATCAGCCCCAGCATTTT
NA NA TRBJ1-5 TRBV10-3 CAAGANLSSQPQHF TGTGCCGCGGGAGCAAACCTTAGCAGTCAGCCCCAGCATTTT
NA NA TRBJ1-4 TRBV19 CASSSRGSNEKLFF TGTGCCAGTAGTTCCCGGGGGTCAAATGAAAAACTGTTTTTT
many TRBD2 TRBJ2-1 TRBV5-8 CASSPGILAGGLNEQFF TGTGCCAGCAGCCCGGGAATACTAGCGGGGGGGCTCAATGAGCAGTTCTTC
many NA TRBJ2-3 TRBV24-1 CATSDRYSGGSDTQYF TGTGCCACCAGTGATCGGTATAGCGGTGGGTCGGATACGCAGTATTTT
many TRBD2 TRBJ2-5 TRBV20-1 CSASLGLAQETQYF TGCAGTGCATCATTGGGACTAGCTCAAGAGACCCAGTACTTC
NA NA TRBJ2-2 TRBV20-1 CSARGGNAGELFF TGCAGTGCTAGAGGGGGGAACGCCGGGGAGCTGTTTTTT
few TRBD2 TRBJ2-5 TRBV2 CASSGTSGKAIQETQYF TGTGCCAGCAGTGGGACTAGCGGGAAGGCGATACAAGAGACCCAGTACTTC
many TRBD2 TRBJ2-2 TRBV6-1 CASSRTAGGGTTGELFF TGTGCCAGCAGCCGCACGGCCGGGGGGGGTACAACCGGGGAGCTGTTTTTT
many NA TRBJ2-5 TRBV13 CASSLWQGSQETQYF TGTGCCAGCAGCTTATGGCAGGGGTCACAAGAGACCCAGTACTTC
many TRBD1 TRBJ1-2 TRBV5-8 CASSLGTGGVYGYTF TGTGCCAGCAGCTTAGGGACAGGGGGCGTCTATGGCTACACCTTC
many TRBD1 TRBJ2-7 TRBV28 CASSFSGGYEQYF TGTGCCAGCAGTTTCTCAGGGGGCTACGAGCAGTACTTC
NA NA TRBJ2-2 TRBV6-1 CASSDRGETGELFF TGTGCCAGCAGTGACAGGGGGGAGACCGGGGAGCTGTTTTTT
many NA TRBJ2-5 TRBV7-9 CASSLVVLATDEYQETQYF TGTGCCAGCAGCTTAGTAGTCCTGGCGACAGATGAGTACCAAGAGACCCAGTACTTC
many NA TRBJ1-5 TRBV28 CASSLSGAHQPQHF TGTGCCAGCAGTTTATCAGGGGCCCATCAGCCCCAGCATTTT
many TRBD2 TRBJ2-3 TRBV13 CASSFSGLAGGASTDTQYF TGTGCCAGCAGCTTTTCTGGACTAGCGGGGGGCGCTAGCACAGATACGCAGTATTTT